This TCR beta chain was identified during a study of beta chain features in type 1 diabetes. Expressed TCRB transcripts were sequenced because the isolated RNA had all been reverse transcribed beforehand. Assay used: immunoSEQ multiplex PCR; TCRdb lists only in-frame clones, some missing. In the table there are 850,000 to 900,000 clones, 17% of which are singletons. Blood was drawn once from each donor into heparinised tubes. The draws averaged about 0.11 L. Via CD45RO/CCR7/CD25/CD127/CD95/CD27, cells of the CD4+ naive, central memory, regulatory and stem cell-like memory subsets were sorted. Regarding the study as a whole: Moderate but significant shortening of TCRB CDR3s was recorded in all four CD4+ subsets from Type 1 diabetes patients. VDJ junctions in type 1 diabetes patients carried more deletions and fewer insertions.

CDR1 is MNHNY, CDR2 SVGAGI, per germline (reference sequence). V lost 0 bases and J 4 bases, leaving 9 bases between the germline ends. This CDR3 spans 14 amino acids. Points on this clone: The antigen is unknown.

The chain has TRBV6-6 and TRBJ1-2; D may be TRBD1 (6 bases). The sample consisted of naive CD4+ T cells from blood. The clonotype originates from a woman between 18 and 29 years old in good health. In DNA form, the CDR3 reads TGTGCCAGCAGTTACTCGAGAGGGGGCTATGGCTACACCTTC. Its translation is CASSYSRGGYGYTF.